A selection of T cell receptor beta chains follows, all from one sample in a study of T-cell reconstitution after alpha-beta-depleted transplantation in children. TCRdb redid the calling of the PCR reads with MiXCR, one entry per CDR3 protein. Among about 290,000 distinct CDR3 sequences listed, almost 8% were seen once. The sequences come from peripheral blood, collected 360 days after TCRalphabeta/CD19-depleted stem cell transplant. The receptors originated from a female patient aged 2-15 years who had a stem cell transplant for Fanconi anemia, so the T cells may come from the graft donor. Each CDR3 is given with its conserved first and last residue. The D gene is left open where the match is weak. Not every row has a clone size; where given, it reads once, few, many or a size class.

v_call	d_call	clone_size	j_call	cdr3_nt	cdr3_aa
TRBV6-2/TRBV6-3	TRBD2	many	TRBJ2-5	TGTGCCAGCAGATCACTAGCGTACCAAGAGACCCAGTACTTC	CASRSLAYQETQYF
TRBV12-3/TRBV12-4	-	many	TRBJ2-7	TGTGCCAGCAGTTTAAACGGGGGAGCCTACGAGCAGTACTTC	CASSLNGGAYEQYF
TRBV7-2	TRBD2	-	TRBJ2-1	TGTGCCAGCAGCTTATTGGCTAGCGGCTACAATGAGCAGTTCTTC	CASSLLASGYNEQFF
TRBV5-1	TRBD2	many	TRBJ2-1	TGCGCCAGCAGCAACCCGAGCGGGGGGACCTACAATGAGCAGTTCTTC	CASSNPSGGTYNEQFF
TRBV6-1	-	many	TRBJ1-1	TGTGCCAGCAGTGTCGGGGGTTACCTCCTGAACACTGAAGCTTTCTTT	CASSVGGYLLNTEAFF
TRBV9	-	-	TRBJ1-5	TGTGCCAGCAGCGTAGACCCGGGAAATCAGCCCCAGCATTTT	CASSVDPGNQPQHF
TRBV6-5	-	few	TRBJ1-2	TGTGCCAGCAGGTCGACAGTGGGGTATGGCTACACCTTC	CASRSTVGYGYTF
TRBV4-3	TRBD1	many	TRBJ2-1	TGCGCCAGCAGCCGACACTTGACAGGGGACTCCTACAATGAGCAGTTCTTC	CASSRHLTGDSYNEQFF
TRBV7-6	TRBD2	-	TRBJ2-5	TGTGCCAGCAGCTTAGGGAGCGGGGGAAAACAGGAGACCCAGTACTTC	CASSLGSGGKQETQYF
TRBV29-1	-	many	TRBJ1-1	TGCAGCGTTGGTTTTTGGGGAAGGAACACTGAAGCTTTCTTT	CSVGFWGRNTEAFF
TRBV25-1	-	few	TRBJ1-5	TGTGCCAGCAGTTCCGGAAGCAGGGATAGCAATCAGCCCCAGCATTTT	CASSSGSRDSNQPQHF
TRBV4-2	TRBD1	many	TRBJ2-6	TGTGCCAGCAGCCAAGATCCCCGGACAGGGTCTGGGGCCAACGTCCTGACTTTC	CASSQDPRTGSGANVLTF
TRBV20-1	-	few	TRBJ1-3	TGCAGTGCTAGAGATTACTCAGGAGGAAACACCATATATTTT	CSARDYSGGNTIYF
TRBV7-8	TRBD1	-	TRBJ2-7	TGTGCCAGCGATCCGACAGGGGGCTCCTACGAGCAGTACTTC	CASDPTGGSYEQYF
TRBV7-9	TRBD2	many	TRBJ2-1	TGTGCCAGCACCGAGTCGCGGGGGGCCTTTTCCTACAATGAGCAGTTCTTC	CASTESRGAFSYNEQFF
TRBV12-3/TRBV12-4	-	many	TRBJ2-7	TGTGCCAGCAGTTCCTATCACGAGCAGTACTTC	CASSSYHEQYF
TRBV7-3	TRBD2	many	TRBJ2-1	TGTGCCAGCAGCCTACTAGCGGGAGGTCTATCGGGCTACAATGAGCAGTTCTTC	CASSLLAGGLSGYNEQFF
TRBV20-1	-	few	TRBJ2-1	TGCTGTGCTATTGCACGAGAGGCGGGGTCCTACAATGAGCAGTTCTTC	CCAIAREAGSYNEQFF
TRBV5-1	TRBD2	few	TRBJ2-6	TGCGCCAGCAGCGCTGTTACCGGGACTAGCGGGAGGGCCGAACCCGGGGCCAACGTCCTGACTTTC	CASSAVTGTSGRAEPGANVLTF
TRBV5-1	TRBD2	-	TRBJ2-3	TGCGCCAGCAGCGGACGACTAGCGGGGGGGGATACGCAGTATTTT	CASSGRLAGGDTQYF
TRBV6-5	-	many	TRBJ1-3	TGTGCCAGCAGTTACGGGGGAGGAGGCTCTGGAAACACCATATATTTT	CASSYGGGGSGNTIYF
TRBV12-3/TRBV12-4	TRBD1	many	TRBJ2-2	TGTGCCAGCAGTGACCGGGACAGGGTCACCGGGGAGCTGTTTTTT	CASSDRDRVTGELFF
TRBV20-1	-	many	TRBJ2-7	TGCAGTGCTAGCGGACACAACTACGAGCAGTACTTC	CSASGHNYEQYF
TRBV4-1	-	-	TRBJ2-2	TGCGCCAGCGGACGGCCTAAGAACACCGGGGAGCTGTTTTTT	CASGRPKNTGELFF
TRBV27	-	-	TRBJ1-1	TGTGCCAGCAGTTCGTTCGGACGGAACACTGAAGCTTTCTTT	CASSSFGRNTEAFF
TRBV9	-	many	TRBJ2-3	TGTGCCAGCAGCGTAAACCCTGTTTCCACCCTCCCGAGGAGCACAGATACGCAGTATTTT	CASSVNPVSTLPRSTDTQYF
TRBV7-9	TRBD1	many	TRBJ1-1	TGTGCCAGCAGCCCGGAGGACAGGAAAGCTTTCTTT	CASSPEDRKAFF
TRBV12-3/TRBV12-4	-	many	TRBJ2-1	TGTGCCAGCAGTTTTCTTCGGGGCCCATACAATGAGCAGTTCTTC	CASSFLRGPYNEQFF
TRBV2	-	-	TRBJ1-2	TGTGCCAGCAGTGAGGGCAGGATTAGTGGCTACACCTTC	CASSEGRISGYTF
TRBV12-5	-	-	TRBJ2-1	TGTGCTAGTGGTTTGGACCCCGGGACCCTCAATGAGCAGTTCTTC	CASGLDPGTLNEQFF
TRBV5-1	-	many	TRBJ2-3	TGCGCCAGCAGCCGATATGACGTGAGCACAGATACGCAGTATTTT	CASSRYDVSTDTQYF
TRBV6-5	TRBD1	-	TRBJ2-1	TGTGCCAGCAGTTTCCAACCCCCCGGGACAGCCCACAATGAGCAGTTCTTC	CASSFQPPGTAHNEQFF
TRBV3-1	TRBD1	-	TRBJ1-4	TGTGCCAGCAGCCGGACAGGGGTCGGCTATGAAAAACTGTTTTTT	CASSRTGVGYEKLFF
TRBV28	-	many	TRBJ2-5	TGTGCCAGCAGTTTTCAACTCCACGCTTACCAAGAGACCCAGTACTTC	CASSFQLHAYQETQYF
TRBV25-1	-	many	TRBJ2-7	TGTGCCAGCAGTAAACCTAACGAGCAGTACTTC	CASSKPNEQYF
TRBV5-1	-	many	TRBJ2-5	TGCGCCAGCAGCTTGTGGGGGACCCCTCAAGAGACCCAGTACTTC	CASSLWGTPQETQYF
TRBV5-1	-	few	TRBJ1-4	TGCGCCAGCAGCTTGACAGGAGGGGGTGAAAAACTGTTTTTT	CASSLTGGGEKLFF
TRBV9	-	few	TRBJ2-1	TGTGCCAGCAGCGTAGAGATTTACCGCAGAGAGAGCAATGAGCAGTTCTTC	CASSVEIYRRESNEQFF